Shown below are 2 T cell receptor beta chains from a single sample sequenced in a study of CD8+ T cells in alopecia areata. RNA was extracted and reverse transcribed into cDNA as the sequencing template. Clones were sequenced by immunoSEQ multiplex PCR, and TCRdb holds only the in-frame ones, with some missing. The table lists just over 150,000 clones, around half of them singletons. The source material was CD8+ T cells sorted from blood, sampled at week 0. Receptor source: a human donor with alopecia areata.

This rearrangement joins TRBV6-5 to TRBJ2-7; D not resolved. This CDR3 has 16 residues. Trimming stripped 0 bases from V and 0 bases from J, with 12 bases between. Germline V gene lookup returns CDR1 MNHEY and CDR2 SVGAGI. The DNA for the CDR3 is TGTGCCAGCAGTTACTCTGGCAGTGGGTACTCCTACGAGCAGTACTTC. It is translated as CASSYSGSGYSYEQYF.

Here the CDR3 DNA reads TGTGCCTGGTCGCTCGGGACGGGGATCTACGAGCAGTACTTC. Translated: CAWSLGTGIYEQYF. The rearrangement uses TRBV30 and TRBJ2-5, with D tentatively TRBD1 or TRBD2 (5 bases each). The tail of the sequence fits TRBJ2-7 better, so the J call may be wrong. Germline loops: CDR1 GTSNPN, CDR2 SVGIG (reference sequence). The CDR3 spans 14 residues.